Below, 14 T cell receptor beta chains from the same sample are listed, as sequenced in a study of T-cell memory formation after mild COVID-19. TCRdb re-called the 5' RACE reads through MiXCR, storing one row per CDR3 protein. Here the sample spans roughly 86,000 distinct CDR3 sequences, over 12% being singletons. Sample: PBMCs or a T cell subset sorted from them (not recorded which). The receptors shown here come from a man aged 18 to 30 who had mild COVID-19 (a few samples of this study predate the infection). Cell type and time point are not known.

The CDR3 region is CASSIGGTAREQYF. In DNA form, the CDR3 reads TGTGCCAGTAGTATAGGTGGGACAGCGAGAGAGCAGTACTTC. This chain connects TRBV19 to TRBJ2-7; 7 bases fit TRBD1. With V trimmed by 1 base and J by 7 bases, 7 bases remained unmatched. This CDR3 contains 14 residues. From germline, CDR1 is LNHDA and CDR2 SQIVND (reference sequence).

This clonotype has a handful of counts. The chain links TRBV7-9 to TRBJ2-3; 9 bases match TRBD1. V lost 5 bases, J lost 5 bases, and 14 bases stayed unmatched. CDR1 is SEHNR and CDR2 is FQNEAQ in the germline V gene (reference sequence). The CDR3 is made up of 17 amino acids. The CDR3 bases are TGTGCCAGCAGCCTCGGATTACAGGGGGCAGAGTTAGATACGCAGTATTTT. Its translation is CASSLGLQGAELDTQYF.

This clonotype has a handful of counts. The chain uses TRBV7-6 and TRBJ2-4, with 7 bases identical to TRBD1. V was clipped by 1 base and J by 1 base; unmatched bases: 10. From germline, CDR1 is SGHVS and CDR2 FNYEAQ. The CDR3 length is 18 residues. The CDR3 region is CASSLGAGTAFAKNIQYF. The CDR3 nucleotides read TGTGCCAGCAGCTTAGGCGCCGGGACAGCCTTCGCCAAAAACATTCAGTACTTC.

J is TRBJ2-1 and V is TRBV9, with 8 bases that match TRBD1. With V trimmed by 3 bases and J by 9 bases, 5 bases remained unmatched. From germline, CDR1 is SGDLS and CDR2 YYNGEE. CDR3 size: 13 residues. The CDR3 DNA reads TGTGCCAGCAGCGCAGACAGGGGAAGTGAGCAGTTCTTC. Its translation is CASSADRGSEQFF.

This clonotype has at least ten counts. The rearrangement links TRBV6-5 to TRBJ2-2; D gene ambiguous. V dropped 6 bases and J dropped 2 bases, with 7 bases sitting between them. Per the germline V gene, CDR1 is MNHEY and CDR2 is SVGAGI. The CDR3 spans 13 residues. The CDR3 region is CASSPRNTGELFF. In nucleotides, the CDR3 is TGTGCCAGCAGCCCGCGTAACACCGGGGAGCTGTTTTTT.

This clonotype was counted only a few times. The CDR3 DNA reads as TGCAGCGTTCCTGACCCGAGCTCTGGAAACACCATATATTTT. Encoded protein: CSVPDPSSGNTIYF. V gene TRBV29-1 combines with J gene TRBJ1-3, with D unclear. Looked up from germline, CDR1 is SQVTM and CDR2 is ANQGSEA. CDR3 size: 14 residues. V lost 5 bases to trimming and J lost 0 bases, with 11 bases between them. The full variable domain, rest sourced from reference TRBV29-1 and TRBJ1-3, is SAVISQKPSRDICQRGTSLTIQCQVDSQVTMMFWYRQQPGQSLTLIATANQGSEATYESGFVIDKFPISRPNLTFSTLTVSNMSPEDSSIYLCSVPDPSSGNTIYFGEGSWLTVV.

This clonotype was detected a few times. The CDR3 is CASRYDVNTEAFF. CDR3 DNA: TGCGCCAGCAGATATGACGTGAACACTGAAGCTTTCTTT. V is TRBV5-1 and J is TRBJ1-1; no reliable D call. Trimming took off 5 bases at V and 0 bases at J, with 8 bases between the two ends. Germline-derived CDR1 and CDR2 are SGHRS and YFSETQ. The CDR3 runs 13 residues.

This clonotype has a handful of counts. The V call is TRBV5-1, the J call TRBJ2-3, with D possibly matching TRBD1 (5 bases). CDR3 length: 15 amino acids. The V gene's germline CDR1 is SGHRS and CDR2 YFSETQ. V was shortened by 5 bases and J by 0 bases, with 13 bases between the two germline ends. CDR3 protein: CASSEQGVSTDTQYF. CDR3 nucleotides: TGCGCCAGCAGTGAGCAGGGCGTCAGCACAGATACGCAGTATTTT.

The chain carries TRBV9 and TRBJ1-6; D is unresolved. The CDR3 covers 14 residues. V lost 0 bases, J lost 7 bases, and 8 bases lay in between. The V gene's germline CDR1 is SGDLS and CDR2 YYNGEE. DNA for the CDR3: TGTGCCAGCAGCGTAGAGGGTAGGAATTCACCCCTCCACTTT. It encodes CASSVEGRNSPLHF.

The chain uses TRBV25-1 and TRBJ2-1; the D gene is possibly TRBD1 (6 bases). The CDR3 has 13 amino acids. Trimming removed 4 bases at V and 4 bases at J, with 8 bases between. Germline V CDR1 and CDR2: MGHDK, SYGVNS. CDR3 sequence (DNA): TGTGCCAGCAGTGTGACAGGTTACAATGAGCAGTTCTTC. Translated: CASSVTGYNEQFF. The full variable domain, completed using reference TRBV25-1 and TRBJ2-1, is EADIYQTPRYLVIGTGKKITLECSQTMGHDKMYWYQQDPGMELHLIHYSYGVNSTEKGDLSSESTVSRIRTEHFPLTLESARPSHTSQYLCASSVTGYNEQFFGPGTRLTVL.

This clonotype was picked up a small number of times. The chain combines TRBV4-1 with TRBJ2-7, with TRBD1 identical over 7 bases. The CDR3 is 15 residues long. The V gene's germline CDR1 is MGHRA and CDR2 YSYEKL. The V segment lost 0 bases and the J segment 4 bases; nucleotides outside the gene matches: 6. The CDR3 reads CASSQEARGSYEQYF. Here the CDR3 DNA reads TGCGCCAGCAGCCAAGAGGCCAGGGGGAGTTACGAGCAGTACTTC.

This chain joins TRBV5-7 and TRBJ2-1, with 9 positions matching TRBD2. TRBV5-7 is an ORF for which the function is uncertain. This CDR3 region has 15 residues. V shed 4 bases and J 9 bases; nucleotides not matched to a gene: 11. CDR3 in DNA: TGTGCCAGCAGCCACCACCTTCGTAGCGGGAGTGAGCAGTTCTTC. This sequence encodes CASSHHLRSGSEQFF.

This clonotype was seen a few times. V and J are TRBV7-2 and TRBJ2-7; possibly TRBD2 for D (6 bases). Per the germline V gene, CDR1 is SGHTA and CDR2 is FQGNSA. This CDR3 contains 15 residues. V lost 8 bases and J lost 6, with 23 bases in between. The CDR3 DNA reads TGTGCCAGCGAGCATCTAGGGGCGGGATCGGGCGAGCAGTACTTC. This sequence encodes CASEHLGAGSGEQYF.

This clonotype appeared a few times. In nucleotides, the CDR3 is TGCGCCAGCAGCCAAGAGGTGAGGCTAAGGGGACACCGAAACACTGAAGCTTTCTTT. It yields the protein CASSQEVRLRGHRNTEAFF. The chain has TRBV4-1 and TRBJ1-1; tentatively, D is TRBD1 (6 bases). The ends were cut back, 0 bases at V and 2 bases at J, with 22 bases in the middle. Germline loops: CDR1 MGHRA, CDR2 YSYEKL. The CDR3 has 19 residues.